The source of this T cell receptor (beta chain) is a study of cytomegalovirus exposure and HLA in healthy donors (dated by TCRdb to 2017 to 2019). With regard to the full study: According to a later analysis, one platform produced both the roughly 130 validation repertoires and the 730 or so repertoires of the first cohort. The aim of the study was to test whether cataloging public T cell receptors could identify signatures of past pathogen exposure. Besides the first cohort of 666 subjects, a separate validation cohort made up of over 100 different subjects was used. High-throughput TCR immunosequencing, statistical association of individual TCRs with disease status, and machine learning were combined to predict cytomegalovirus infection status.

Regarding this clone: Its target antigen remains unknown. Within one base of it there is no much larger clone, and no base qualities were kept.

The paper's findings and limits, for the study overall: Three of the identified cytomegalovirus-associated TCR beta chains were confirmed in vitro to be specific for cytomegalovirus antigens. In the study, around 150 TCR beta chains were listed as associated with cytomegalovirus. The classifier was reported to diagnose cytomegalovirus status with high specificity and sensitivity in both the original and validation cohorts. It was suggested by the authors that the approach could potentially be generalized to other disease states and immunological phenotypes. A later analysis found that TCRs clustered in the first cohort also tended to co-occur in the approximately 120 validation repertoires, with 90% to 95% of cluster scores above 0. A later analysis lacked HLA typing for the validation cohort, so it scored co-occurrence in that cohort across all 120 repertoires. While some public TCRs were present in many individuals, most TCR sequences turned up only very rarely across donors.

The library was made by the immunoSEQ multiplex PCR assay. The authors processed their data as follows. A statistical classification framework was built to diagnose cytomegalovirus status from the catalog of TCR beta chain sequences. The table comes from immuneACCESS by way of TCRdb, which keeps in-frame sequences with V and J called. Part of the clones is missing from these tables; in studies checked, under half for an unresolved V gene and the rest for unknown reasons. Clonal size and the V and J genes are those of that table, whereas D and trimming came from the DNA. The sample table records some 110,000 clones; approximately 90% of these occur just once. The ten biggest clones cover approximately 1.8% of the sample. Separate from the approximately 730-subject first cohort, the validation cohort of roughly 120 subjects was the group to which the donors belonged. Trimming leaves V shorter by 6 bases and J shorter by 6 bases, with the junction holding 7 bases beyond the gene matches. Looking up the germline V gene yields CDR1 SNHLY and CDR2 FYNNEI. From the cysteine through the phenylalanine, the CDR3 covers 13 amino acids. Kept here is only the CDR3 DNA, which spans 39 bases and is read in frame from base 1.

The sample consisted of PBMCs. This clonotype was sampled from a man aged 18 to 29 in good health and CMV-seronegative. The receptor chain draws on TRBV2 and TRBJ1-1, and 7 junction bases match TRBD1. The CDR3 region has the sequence CASRTGSKPEAFF. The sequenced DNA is TGTGCCAGCAGGACAGGGAGTAAGCCTGAAGCTTTCTTT. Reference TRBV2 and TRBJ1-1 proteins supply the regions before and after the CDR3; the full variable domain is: EPEVTQTPSHQVTQMGQEVILRCVPISNHLYFYWYRQILGQKVEFLVSFYNNEISEKSEIFDDQFSVERPDGSNFTLKIRSTKLEDSAMYFCASRTGSKPEAFFGQGTRLTVV.